This T cell receptor (beta chain) was sequenced in a study of cytomegalovirus exposure and HLA in healthy donors. This clone was counted only a few times. What it recognizes is unknown. Study results and caveats: One variant, a missense change in DCLRE1C, was linked in a later analysis to TCR beta V- and J-gene trimming. Presence/absence analyses assumed roughly uniform sequencing depth across donors.

The study ran its PCR with 60 Vbeta and 13 Jbeta primers. TCRdb's copy holds only in-frame clones and misses some; the assay was immunoSEQ multiplex PCR. The table includes 100,000 to 150,000 clones, about 74% detected once. V shed 7 bases and J shed 3 bases, with 9 bases lying between them. The length of the CDR3 is 12 residues. From germline, CDR1 is SNHLY and CDR2 FYNNEI. The rearrangement joins TRBV2 to TRBJ1-2, with D possibly matching TRBD1 (6 bases). Sequencing was performed on PBMCs. This TCR came from a woman between 50 and 59 years old in good health and CMV-seropositive. The CDR3 loop reads CASTGQDYGYTF. Here the CDR3 DNA reads TGTGCCAGCACGGGACAAGACTATGGCTACACCTTC.